This TCR beta chain was profiled in a study of shared clonotypes between healthy human individuals. TCRdb keeps only in-frame clones here, not all; method: immunoSEQ multiplex PCR. The sample has approximately 530,000 clones; about 96% are singletons. Sequencing was carried out using naive CD4+ T cells sorted from blood. Subset in this sample: CD45RA+ positively selected. The TCR comes from a woman in her twenties or thirties in good health.

The chain's CDR3 is CASSVASSSGSTRAQYF. In DNA form, the CDR3 reads TGTGCCAGCAGCGTAGCTTCTTCTAGCGGGAGTACTCGCGCGCAGTATTTT. The chain uses TRBV9 and TRBJ2-3, with 10 positions matching TRBD2. Unmatched junction bases numbered 14, after V lost 0 bases and J lost 10 bases. CDR3 length equals 17 residues. Germline V gene sequence: CDR1 SGDLS, CDR2 YYNGEE. Filled out from reference TRBV9 and TRBJ2-3, the complete variable domain reads DSGVTQTPKHLITATGQRVTLRCSPRSGDLSVYWYQQSLDQGLQFLIQYYNGEERAKGNILERFSAQQFPDLHSELNLSSLELGDSALYFCASSVASSSGSTRAQYFGPGTRLTVL.